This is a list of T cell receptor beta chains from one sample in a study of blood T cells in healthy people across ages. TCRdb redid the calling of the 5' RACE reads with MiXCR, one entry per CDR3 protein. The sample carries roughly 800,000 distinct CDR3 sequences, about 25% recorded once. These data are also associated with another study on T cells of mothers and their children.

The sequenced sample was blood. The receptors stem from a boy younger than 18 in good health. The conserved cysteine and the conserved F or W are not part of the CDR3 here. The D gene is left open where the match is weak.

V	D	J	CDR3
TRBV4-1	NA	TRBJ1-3	ASSQWGAGNTIY
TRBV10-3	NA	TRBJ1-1	AIRQDQGGTEAF
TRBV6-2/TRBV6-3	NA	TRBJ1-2	ASSYSQPPGYT
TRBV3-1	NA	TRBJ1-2	ASSQSGLPSYGYT
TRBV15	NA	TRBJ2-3	ATSSGFADTQY
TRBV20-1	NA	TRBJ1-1	SARRRYQMNTEAF
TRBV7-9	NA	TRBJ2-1	ASSNFVLRQGAYNGQF
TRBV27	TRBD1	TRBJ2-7	ASPNPDRETYEQY
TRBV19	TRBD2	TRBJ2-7	ASSNPRAGGLAGEEQY
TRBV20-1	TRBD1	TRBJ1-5	SAETGTGQPQH
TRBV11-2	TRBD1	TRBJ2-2	ASSLAGTGGSGELF
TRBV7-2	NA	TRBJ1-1	ASSPAPEAF
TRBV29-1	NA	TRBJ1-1	SGWGGTEAF
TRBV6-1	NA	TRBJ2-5	ASSEILAETQY
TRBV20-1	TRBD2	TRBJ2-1	SAKSGRGNEQF
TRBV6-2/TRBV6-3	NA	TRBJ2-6	ASSYFGYNVLT
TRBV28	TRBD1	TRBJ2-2	AARTGYTGELF
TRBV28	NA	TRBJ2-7	ASCTPGAGYEQY
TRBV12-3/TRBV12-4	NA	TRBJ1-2	ASNSDFNYGYT
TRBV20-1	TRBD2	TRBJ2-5	SARVGTKETQY
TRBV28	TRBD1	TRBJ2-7	ASSWDRDRSPLSYEQY
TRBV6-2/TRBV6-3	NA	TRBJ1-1	ASSRPYRIDRLFMNTEAF
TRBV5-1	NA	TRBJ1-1	ASGNPGTEAF
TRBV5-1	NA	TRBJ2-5	ASSYRGSETQY
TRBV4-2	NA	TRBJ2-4	ASSQESALIFPKNIQY
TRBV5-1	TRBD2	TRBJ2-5	ASSLETSGRRETQY
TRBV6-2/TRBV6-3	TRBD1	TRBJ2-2	ASSRDRGPTGELF
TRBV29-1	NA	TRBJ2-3	SVATRVSDTQY
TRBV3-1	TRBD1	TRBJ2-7	ASSQVGQRRLEQY
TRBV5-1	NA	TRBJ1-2	ASSLGLEDYGYT
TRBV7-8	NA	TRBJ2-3	ASTGVASTDTQY
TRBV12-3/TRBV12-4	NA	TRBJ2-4	ASSLAGRGTKNIQY
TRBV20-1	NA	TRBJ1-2	SAKSLRAIGYT
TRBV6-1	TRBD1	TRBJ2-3	ASSETTGLADTQY
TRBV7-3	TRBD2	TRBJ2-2	ASSLHSGGVTGELF
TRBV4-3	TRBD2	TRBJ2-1	ASSQVGASGSLSYNEQF
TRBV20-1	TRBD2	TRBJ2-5	SARAGRGGQETQY
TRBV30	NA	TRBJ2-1	AWSGLGRAYNEQF
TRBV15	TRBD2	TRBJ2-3	ATSRAYLAGDTDTQY
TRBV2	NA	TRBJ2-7	ASSVAGWYEQY
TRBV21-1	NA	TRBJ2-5	ASSKDFADGRETQY
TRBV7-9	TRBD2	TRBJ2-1	ASSFLAGALYNEQF
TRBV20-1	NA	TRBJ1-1	SAVRTTPEAF
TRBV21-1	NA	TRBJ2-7	ASLSGRDRNEQY
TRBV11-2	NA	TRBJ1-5	ASSFPFQPQH
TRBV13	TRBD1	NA	ASSLDRQGDEQY
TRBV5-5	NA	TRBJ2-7	ASSDLRDEQY
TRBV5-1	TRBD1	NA	ASSGDRVPYEQY
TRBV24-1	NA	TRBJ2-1	AASVRDGLYNEQF